This TCR beta chain was observed in a study of metastatic and nonmetastatic thyroid tumors. CDR1 is MNHEY, CDR2 SVGAGI, per germline. The junction had 13 bases not matched to a gene; V was cut back by 4 bases and J by 1 base. There are 18 residues in the CDR3. Patients were all untreated before their thyroid surgery. This clone appeared a few times. MiXCR re-clonotyped the PCR reads for TCRdb. Among 5,000 or so clones listed, approximately 35% were seen once. The sample comprised adjacent normal tissue. This clonotype was obtained from a male donor with papillary thyroid cancer or a benign thyroid nodule (not recorded which). Some clones in this sample may be carry-over from other donors' samples. This chain joins TRBV6-5 and TRBJ2-7; TRBD2 aligns across 10 bases. CDR3 DNA sequence: TGTGCCAGCAGTTCCCTCCGGGTTAGCGGGGGGCAATCCTACGAGCAGTACTTC. Its protein is CASSSLRVSGGQSYEQYF.